Given below is one TCR beta chain in context. There is no known antigen for this receptor. No base-level quality is on record; no much larger clone is a single base apart. This sample was taken from a study of memory CD4+ T cells and cytomegalovirus serostatus (dated by TCRdb to the late 2010s). For the study in its entirety: A total of roughly 33 healthy Belgian adults, of whom 9 were CMV seropositive and about 25 were CMV seronegative, were included in the cohort. The study sequenced CD4+ memory TCRbeta repertoires of a Belgian cohort with known cytomegalovirus serostatus to replicate a published TCR-based CMV serostatus classifier.

Genomic DNA was extracted from sorted cells with the Quick-DNA Microprep Kit. Amplification of TCRbeta DNA was done with the immunoSEQ hsTCRbeta kit, following the protocol from the manufacturer. An Illumina MiSeq instrument was used to sequence the TCRbeta libraries. The authors' analysis ran thus. Once out-of-frame sequences had been removed, a few million distinct TCRbeta sequences were left, which works out to an average of roughly 72,000 per individual. Each individual was scored by the count of 150 or so previously reported CMV-associated TCRbeta sequences and the total productive distinct TCRbeta count. A beta-binomial model was reimplemented in Python, and random forests from scikit-learn, run with default parameters, were trained on data from the US cohort. Classifier performance on the Belgian cohort was summarized as median AUC with percentile confidence intervals over 10,000 bootstrap iterations. The source is immuneACCESS, and TCRdb retained only in-frame sequences with V and J called. Part of the clones is not carried over; for the studies checked, unresolved V genes explain less than half of this, and the remainder is unexplained. That table supplies the V and J calls and clone size; D and trimming were determined from the DNA. Present in this sample are around 40,000 clones, 78% of which were seen just once. The ten largest account for roughly 0.76% of the sample.

A FACSAria II was used to sort memory CD4+ T cells, defined as single viable CD3+CD4+CD8-CD45RO+ cells. To determine CMV serostatus, a Roche Elecsys assay was used that detects serum IgG against CMV pp150, pp28, p38 and p52. After thawing, total CD4+ T cells were enriched by positive selection with CD4 magnetic microbeads. Samples originated from another study that specifically interrogated the CD4+ T cell memory repertoire. Peripheral blood mononuclear cells were isolated and cryopreserved according to standard operating procedures, and serum was stored at -80 degrees C. Staining used CD3-PerCP (BW264/56), CD4-APC (RPA-T4), CD45RO-PE (UCHT1) and CD8-Pacific Orange (3B5) antibodies, with Sytox blue excluding non-viable cells. From a lookup of the germline V gene, CDR1 and CDR2 are MDHEN and SYDVKM. From its cysteine to its phenylalanine, the CDR3 spans 14 amino acids. Solely the CDR3 DNA is kept, with 42 bases framed from the first base. V is cut by 1 base and J by 2 bases, and the space between the germline ends is 8 bases.

Results and caveats for the whole study, not just this receptor: Only CD4+CD45RO+ memory cells were sequenced, in contrast to the original study, which included naive and memory CD4+ and CD8+ populations. The results were interpreted as suggesting that the CMV-associated TCR signature is mostly present in the CD4+ memory repertoire. CMV serostatus prediction reached a median bootstrapped AUC of about 0.94 with the original framework and 0.75 to 0.92 with a US-trained random forest. Among the 150 to 200 previously reported CMV-associated TCRbeta sequences, about 71 showed up in the CD4+ memory repertoires, with each one found in between one and five individuals. On the Belgian cohort, the classifier built on the original framework reached a median bootstrapped AUC of roughly 0.96, with a 95% CI of 0.76-1.00.

Material for sequencing was memory CD4+ T cells from blood. The rearrangement combines TRBV28 with TRBJ1-2; the best D guess is TRBD1, with 5 bases matching. The sequence came from an adult in good health and CMV-seronegative. Here is the DNA: TGTGCCAGCAGTTTATTTCAGGGAAACTATGGCTACACCTTC. This translates into CASSLFQGNYGYTF.